This T cell receptor (beta chain) is from a study of shared clonotypes between healthy human individuals. Measured with immunoSEQ multiplex PCR; TCRdb has only the in-frame clones, and not every one. The sample has over a million clones; about 74% are singletons. The V end lost 1 base, the J end lost 4 bases, and 13 bases lay between the germline ends. The germline CDR1 and CDR2 sequences are SGHRS and YFSETQ. The CDR3 extends over 15 amino acids. The healthy adult donors were HIV-negative and reported no recent acute infections or vaccinations. Points from the study as a whole: It was observed that roughly 5.5% of naive CD4 clonotypes were shared across several donors. Larger estimated richness was generally recorded for naive subsets relative to memory subsets.

Points on this clone: Its antigen is undetermined.

The receptor was derived from a man aged 18 to 30 in good health. The specimen was memory CD4+ T cells sorted from blood. This sample's subset: CD45RA-negative fraction. V usage is TRBV5-1 and J usage is TRBJ2-3; no definite D call. The CDR3 region has the DNA TGCGCCAGCAGCTTGAGTTCGCAGGTCGCAGATACGCAGTATTTT. It translates to CASSLSSQVADTQYF.